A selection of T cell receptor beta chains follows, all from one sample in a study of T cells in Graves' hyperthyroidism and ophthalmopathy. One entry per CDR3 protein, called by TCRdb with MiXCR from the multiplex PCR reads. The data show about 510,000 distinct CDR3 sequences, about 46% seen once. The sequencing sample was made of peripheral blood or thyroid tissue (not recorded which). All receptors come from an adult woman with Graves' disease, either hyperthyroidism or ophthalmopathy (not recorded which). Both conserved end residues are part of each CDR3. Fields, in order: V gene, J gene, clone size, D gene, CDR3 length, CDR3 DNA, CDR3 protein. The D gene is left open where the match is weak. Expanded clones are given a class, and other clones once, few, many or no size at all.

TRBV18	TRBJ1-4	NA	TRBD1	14	TGTGCCAGCTCTACACGACAGGGTGGTGAAAAACTGTTTTTT	CASSTRQGGEKLFF
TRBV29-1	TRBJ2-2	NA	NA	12	TGCAGCTCTCACGTAGGTGGCGGGGAGCTGTTTTTT	CSSHVGGGELFF
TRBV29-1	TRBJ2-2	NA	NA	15	TGCAGCGTTGAAGACACAGGGTCAAACACCGGGGAGCTGTTTTTT	CSVEDTGSNTGELFF
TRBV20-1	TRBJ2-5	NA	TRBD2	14	TGCAGTGCTAGTACTAGCGGGAGGACAGAGACCCAGTACTTC	CSASTSGRTETQYF
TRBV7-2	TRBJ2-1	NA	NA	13	TGTGCCAGCAGCACCGGGGTCTACAATGAGCAGTTCTTC	CASSTGVYNEQFF
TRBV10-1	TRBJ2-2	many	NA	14	TGCGCCAGCAGTGAGACAGAATTCCCCGGGGAGCTGTTTTTT	CASSETEFPGELFF
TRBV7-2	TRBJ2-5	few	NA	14	TGTGCCAGCAGTGTTGTGGGGTCCCAAGAGACCCAGTACTTC	CASSVVGSQETQYF
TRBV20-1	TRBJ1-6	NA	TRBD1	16	TGCAGTGCTAGGCAGGGGGCTAGGTCCTATAATTCACCCCTCCACTTT	CSARQGARSYNSPLHF
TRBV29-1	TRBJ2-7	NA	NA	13	TGCAGCAGTTTTGAGGGGCCCAACTACGAGCAGTACTTC	CSSFEGPNYEQYF
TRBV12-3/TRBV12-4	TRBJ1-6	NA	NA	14	TGTGCCAGCAGTTCGGGACTGAGGACCTCACCCCTCCACTTT	CASSSGLRTSPLHF
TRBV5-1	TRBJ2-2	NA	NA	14	TGCGCCAGCACAGGTGCCATGGGCACCGGGGAGCTGTTTTTT	CASTGAMGTGELFF
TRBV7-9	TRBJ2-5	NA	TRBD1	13	TGTGCCAGCAGCGGGACAGCACCCGTCGCCCAGTACTTC	CASSGTAPVAQYF
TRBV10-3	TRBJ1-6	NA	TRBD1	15	TGTGCCAGCCGGCGTGGGGACAGGGGTTATTCACCCCTCCACTTT	CASRRGDRGYSPLHF